The following is a T cell receptor beta chain sequence with its context. The record originates from a study of blood T cell repertoires in COVID-19. Study-level background: There were acute and convalescent COVID-19 samples, and they came from the United States, Italy and Spain. Sources were T cells, B-cell-depleted T cells, or PBMCs; the material itself was cDNA or gDNA.

Per the authors' pipeline: The assay estimated nucleated cells by amplifying reference gene primers. The table came from immunoSEQ multiplex PCR; TCRdb's copy has only in-frame clones and leaves some out. The DNA was the basis for D and trimming; V, J and clone size are from that table. The sample includes some 120,000 clones, roughly 86% of them seen just once. Germline CDR1 and CDR2: LGHNA and YNFKEQ. J gave up 5 bases and V 0 bases, and 9 bases lay outside the gene matches. This CDR3 is built from 16 residues. This TCR derives from an older woman with acute or convalescent COVID-19. Sequencing was done on a sample of peripheral blood. The V call is TRBV4-2, the J call TRBJ1-2; TRBD1 matches 7 bases. The CDR3: CASSQEEGAIGYGYTF. For the CDR3, the DNA is TGTGCCAGCAGCCAAGAAGAGGGGGCGATTGGGTATGGCTACACCTTC.